This T cell receptor (beta chain) came from a study of shared clonotypes between healthy human individuals. This table comes from immunoSEQ multiplex PCR, and its TCRdb copy is limited to in-frame clones, with some not included. The data hold 1,400,000 or so clones, with approximately 98.5% observed a single time. The CDR3 spans 17 residues. The V end was cut by 8 bases, the J end by 2 bases, with 23 bases between. Germline-derived CDR1 and CDR2 are SGHTA and FQGNSA. This clone showed up just once. The TCR was taken from a man aged 25 to 40 in good health. Material: naive CD4+ T cells sorted from blood. Subset specified: CD45RA+ positively selected. The chain has TRBV7-2 and TRBJ2-3; the D gene is possibly TRBD2 (6 bases). CDR3 bases: TGTGCCAGCTCCCAAATATCGGCTCGCGGGGTCACAGATACGCAGTATTTT. Translation gives CASSQISARGVTDTQYF.